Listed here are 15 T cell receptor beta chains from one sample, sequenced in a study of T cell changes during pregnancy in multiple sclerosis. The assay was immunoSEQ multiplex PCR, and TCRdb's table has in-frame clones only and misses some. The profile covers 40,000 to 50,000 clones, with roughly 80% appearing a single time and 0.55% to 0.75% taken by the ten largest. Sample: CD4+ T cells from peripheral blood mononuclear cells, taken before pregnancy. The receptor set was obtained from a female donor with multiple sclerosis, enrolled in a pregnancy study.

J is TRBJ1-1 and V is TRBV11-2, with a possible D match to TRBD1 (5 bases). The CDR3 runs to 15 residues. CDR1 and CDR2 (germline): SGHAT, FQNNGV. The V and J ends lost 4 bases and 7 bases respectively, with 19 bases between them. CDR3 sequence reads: CASSSPIRRTIEAFF. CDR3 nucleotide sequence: TGTGCCAGCAGCTCCCCCATTCGACGGACAATTGAAGCTTTCTTT. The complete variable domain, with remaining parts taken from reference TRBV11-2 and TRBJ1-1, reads EAGVAQSPRYKIIEKRQSVAFWCNPISGHATLYWYQQILGQGPKLLIQFQNNGVVDDSQLPKDRFSAERLKGVDSTLKIQPAKLEDSAVYLCASSSPIRRTIEAFFGQGTRLTVV.

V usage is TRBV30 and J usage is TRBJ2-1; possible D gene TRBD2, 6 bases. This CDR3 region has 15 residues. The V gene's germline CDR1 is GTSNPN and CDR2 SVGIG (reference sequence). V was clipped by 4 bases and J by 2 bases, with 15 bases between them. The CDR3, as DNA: TGTGCCTGGACTACTTGGGGGGTTCCCTACAATGAGCAGTTCTTC. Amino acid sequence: CAWTTWGVPYNEQFF.

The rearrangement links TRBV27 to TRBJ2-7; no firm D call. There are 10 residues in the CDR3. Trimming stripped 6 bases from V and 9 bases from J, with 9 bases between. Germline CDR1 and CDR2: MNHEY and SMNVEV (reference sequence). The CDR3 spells CASRISWQYF. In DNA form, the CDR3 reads TGTGCCAGCAGAATTAGCTGGCAGTACTTC.

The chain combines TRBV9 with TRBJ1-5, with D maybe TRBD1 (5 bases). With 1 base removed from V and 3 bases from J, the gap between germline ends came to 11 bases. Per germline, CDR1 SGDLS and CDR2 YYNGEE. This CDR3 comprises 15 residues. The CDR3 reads CASSVSGANNQPQHF. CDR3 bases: TGTGCCAGCAGCGTATCTGGGGCGAACAATCAGCCCCAGCATTTT.

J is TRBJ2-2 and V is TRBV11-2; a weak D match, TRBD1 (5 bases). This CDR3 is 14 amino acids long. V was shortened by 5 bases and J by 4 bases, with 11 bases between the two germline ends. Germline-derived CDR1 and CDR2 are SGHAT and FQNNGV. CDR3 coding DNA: TGTGCCAGCAGCGGTCGTGACAGCACCGGGGAGCTGTTTTTT. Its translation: CASSGRDSTGELFF.

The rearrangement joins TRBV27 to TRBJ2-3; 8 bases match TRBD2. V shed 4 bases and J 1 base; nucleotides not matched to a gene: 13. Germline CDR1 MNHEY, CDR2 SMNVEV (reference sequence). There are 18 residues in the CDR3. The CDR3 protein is CASSSAGTSWLGTDTQYF. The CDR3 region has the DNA TGTGCCAGCAGTTCAGCCGGGACTAGTTGGCTTGGCACAGATACGCAGTATTTT.

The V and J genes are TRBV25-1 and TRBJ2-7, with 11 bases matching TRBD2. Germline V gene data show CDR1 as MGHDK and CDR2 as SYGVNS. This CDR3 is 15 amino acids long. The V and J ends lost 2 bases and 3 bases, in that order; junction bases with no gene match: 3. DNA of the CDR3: TGTGCCAGCAGTGAAGCCGGGACTAGCGGCTACGAGCAGTACTTC. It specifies CASSEAGTSGYEQYF.

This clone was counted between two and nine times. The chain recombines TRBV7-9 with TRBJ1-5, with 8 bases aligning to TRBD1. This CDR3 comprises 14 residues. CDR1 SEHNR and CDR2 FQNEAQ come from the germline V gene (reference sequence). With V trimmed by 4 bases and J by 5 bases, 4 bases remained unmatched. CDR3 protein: CASSSDREYQPQHF. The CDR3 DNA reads TGTGCCAGCAGCTCGGACAGGGAATATCAGCCCCAGCATTTT.

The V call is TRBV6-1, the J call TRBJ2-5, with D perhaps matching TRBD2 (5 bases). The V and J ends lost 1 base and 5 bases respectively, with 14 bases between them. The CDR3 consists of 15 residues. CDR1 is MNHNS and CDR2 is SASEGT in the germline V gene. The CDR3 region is CASSEVASGEETQYF. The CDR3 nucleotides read TGTGCCAGCAGTGAAGTGGCTAGTGGGGAGGAGACCCAGTACTTC.

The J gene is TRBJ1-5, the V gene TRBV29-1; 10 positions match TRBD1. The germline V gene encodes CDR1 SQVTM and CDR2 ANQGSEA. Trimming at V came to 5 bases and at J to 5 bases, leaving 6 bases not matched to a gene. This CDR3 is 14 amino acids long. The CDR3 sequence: CSVTGTGEDQPQHF. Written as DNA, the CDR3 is TGCAGCGTTACCGGGACAGGGGAGGATCAGCCCCAGCATTTT.

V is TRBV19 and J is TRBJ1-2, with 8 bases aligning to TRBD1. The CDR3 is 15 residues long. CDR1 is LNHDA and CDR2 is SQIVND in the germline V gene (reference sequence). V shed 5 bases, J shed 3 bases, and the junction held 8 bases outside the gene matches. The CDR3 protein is CASSPDRESYYGYTF. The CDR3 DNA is TGTGCCAGTAGTCCGGACAGGGAGTCTTACTATGGCTACACCTTC.

This chain's CDR3 is CAGKRGGSETQYF. In DNA form, the CDR3 reads TGTGCCGGGAAGCGGGGGGGGTCGGAGACCCAGTACTTC. V usage is TRBV30 and J usage is TRBJ2-5; 10 bases align to TRBD2. Per the germline V gene, CDR1 is GTSNPN and CDR2 is SVGIG (reference sequence). V gave up 8 bases and J gave up 5 bases; unmatched junction bases: 8. The CDR3 has 13 amino acids.

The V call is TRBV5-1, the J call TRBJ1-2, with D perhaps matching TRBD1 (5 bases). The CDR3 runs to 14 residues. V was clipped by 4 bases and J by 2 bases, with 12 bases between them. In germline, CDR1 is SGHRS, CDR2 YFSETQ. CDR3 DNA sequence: TGCGCCAGCAGCGAAACAGGAGACAACTATGGCTACACCTTC. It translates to CASSETGDNYGYTF.

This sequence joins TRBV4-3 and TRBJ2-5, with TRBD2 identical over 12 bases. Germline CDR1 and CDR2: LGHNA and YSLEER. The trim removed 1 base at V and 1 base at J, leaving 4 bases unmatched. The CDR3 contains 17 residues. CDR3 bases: TGCGCCAGCAGCCAAGCTGTACTAGCGGGGGGCCAAGAGACCCAGTACTTC. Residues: CASSQAVLAGGQETQYF.

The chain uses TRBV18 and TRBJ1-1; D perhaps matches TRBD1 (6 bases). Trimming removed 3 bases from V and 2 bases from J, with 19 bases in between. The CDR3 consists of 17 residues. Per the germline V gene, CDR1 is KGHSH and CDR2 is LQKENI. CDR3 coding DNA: TGTGCCAGCTCACCGTCCCTCAGGACAGCAACTAACACTGAAGCTTTCTTT. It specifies CASSPSLRTATNTEAFF.